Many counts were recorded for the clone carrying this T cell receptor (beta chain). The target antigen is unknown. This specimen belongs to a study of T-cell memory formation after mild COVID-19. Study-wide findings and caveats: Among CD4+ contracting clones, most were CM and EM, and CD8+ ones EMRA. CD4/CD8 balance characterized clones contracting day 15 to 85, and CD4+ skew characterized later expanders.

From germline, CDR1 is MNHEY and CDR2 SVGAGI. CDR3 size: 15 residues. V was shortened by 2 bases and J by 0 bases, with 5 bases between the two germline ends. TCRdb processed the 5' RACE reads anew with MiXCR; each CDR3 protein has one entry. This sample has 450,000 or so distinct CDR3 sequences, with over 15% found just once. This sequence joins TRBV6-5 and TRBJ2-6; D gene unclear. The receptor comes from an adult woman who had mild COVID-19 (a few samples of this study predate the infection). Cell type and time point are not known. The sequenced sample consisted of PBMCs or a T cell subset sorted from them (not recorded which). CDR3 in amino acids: CASSYGVSGANVLTF. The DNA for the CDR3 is TGTGCCAGCAGTTACGGTGTCTCTGGGGCCAACGTCCTGACTTTC.